The 9 T cell receptor beta chains listed next were all sequenced from one sample in a study of Ad26.COV2.S vaccination and SARS-CoV-2 variants. TCRdb's copy holds only in-frame clones and misses some; the assay was immunoSEQ multiplex PCR. The data hold 380,000 or so clones, with 83% observed a single time. Treatment of the sample: about 20 received Ad26.COV2.S at low or high dose, single or two shots; several received placebo; per-sample allocation not given. All samples were drawn on day 63, counting from the first vaccine or placebo injection. The specimen comprised peripheral blood, sampled in a trial of Ad26.COV2.S vaccine versus placebo. Receptor source: a person aged 18-65 years who received the Ad26.COV2.S COVID-19 vaccine or a placebo.

Written as DNA, the CDR3 is TGTGCCAGCAGTTACAGGGAAGGAAACGAGCAGTACTTC. This gives the protein CASSYREGNEQYF. The chain recombines TRBV6-5 with TRBJ2-7, with D hard to call. The CDR3 totals 13 residues. Germline V gene data show CDR1 as MNHEY and CDR2 as SVGAGI. Trimming took 2 bases from V and 5 from J, leaving 10 bases between them.

This clone was recorded once. The chain carries TRBV5-1 and TRBJ2-5; the D gene could be TRBD1 or TRBD2 (6 bases each). The CDR3 has 13 amino acids. The V gene lost 3 bases and the J gene lost 5 bases, with 11 bases spanning the gap. Germline CDR1 SGHRS, CDR2 YFSETQ. The CDR3 region is CASSWRGAETQYF. CDR3 DNA: TGCGCCAGCAGCTGGAGGGGGGCGGAGACCCAGTACTTC.

This clone was observed a single time. The chain recombines TRBV7-6 with TRBJ2-3; no firm D call. CDR3 size: 14 residues. Per germline, CDR1 SGHVS and CDR2 FNYEAQ. The V gene lost 3 bases and the J gene lost 0 bases, with 7 bases spanning the gap. The CDR3 spells CASSLGSSTDTQYF. For the CDR3, the DNA is TGTGCCAGCAGCTTGGGGTCTAGCACAGATACGCAGTATTTT.

The genes are TRBV12-5 and TRBJ2-1, with D maybe TRBD1 (6 bases). CDR3 size: 15 residues. CDR1 LGHNT and CDR2 FRNRAP come from the germline V gene. V dropped 6 bases and J dropped 8 bases, with 20 bases sitting between them. CDR3 coding DNA: TGTGCTAGTGGACAGGGCATCTCCGCTCTCGATGAGCAGTTCTTC. It specifies CASGQGISALDEQFF.

The chain carries TRBV7-6 and TRBJ2-1; 8 nucleotides agree with TRBD2. Trimming at V came to 6 bases and at J to 7 bases, leaving 14 bases not matched to a gene. This CDR3 contains 16 residues. The germline V gene encodes CDR1 SGHVS and CDR2 FNYEAQ. CDR3 sequence (DNA): TGTGCCAGCAGGGATACCTTAGCGGGAAAACGAAATGAGCAGTTCTTC. Translation: CASRDTLAGKRNEQFF.

This clone was detected ten times or more. The chain employs TRBV6-6 and TRBJ1-6; TRBD1 might be the D (6 bases). The length of the CDR3 is 13 residues. The ends were cut back, 10 bases at V and 9 bases at J, with 16 bases in the middle. CDR1 is MNHNY, CDR2 SVGAGI, per germline (reference sequence). In DNA, the CDR3 is TGTGCCAATAGTCCCACAGGGATTTCACCCCTCCACTTT. Translation gives CANSPTGISPLHF.

This clone is a singleton in its sample. The chain recombines TRBV6-6 with TRBJ2-1; no definite D call. Trimming removed 0 bases at V and 9 bases at J, with 9 bases between. The CDR3 spans 13 residues. CDR1 is MNHNY and CDR2 is SVGAGI in the germline V gene (reference sequence). For the CDR3, the DNA is TGTGCCAGCAGTTACTCGAGTCGCGCTGAGCAGTTCTTC. Translating gives CASSYSSRAEQFF.

The chain employs TRBV2 and TRBJ2-3; weak D call: TRBD2 (5 bases). Germline V lookup: CDR1 SNHLY, CDR2 FYNNEI. This CDR3 comprises 13 residues. Trimming removed 6 bases at V and 3 bases at J, with 10 bases between. CDR3 DNA sequence: TGTGCCAGCAGGGACTCGAGGACAGATACGCAGTATTTT. Amino acid sequence: CASRDSRTDTQYF.

The chain employs TRBV18 and TRBJ1-5; D call uncertain. The CDR3 is 14 residues long. Looked up from germline, CDR1 is KGHSH and CDR2 is LQKENI. V was clipped by 6 bases and J by 5 bases, with 14 bases between them. The CDR3 DNA is TGTGCCAGCTCCCCCTTAGCGAGGGATCAGCCCCAGCATTTT. Its translation: CASSPLARDQPQHF.